This T cell receptor (beta chain) was observed in a study of CD8 T cells in Susac syndrome (dated by TCRdb to between 2018 and 2020). In the study overall: The study used repertoire sequencing to test whether antigen drove CD8+ T cell activation and differentiation in Susac syndrome.

High-throughput TCR beta sequencing profiled peripheral blood CD8+ and CD4+ T cells from healthy donors, Susac syndrome patients and multiple sclerosis patients. The healthy donors served as controls matched for age and sex. CD8+ TEMRA cells were enriched by FACS, while bulk CD8+ and CD4+ T cells were purified by magnetic negative isolation. Blood was drawn into EDTA tubes, processed within 24 hours, and PBMCs were isolated by density gradient centrifugation. PBMCs intended for TCR sequencing were cryopreserved in liquid nitrogen and thawed later in a water bath at 37 degrees C. The sorted or isolated CD4+, CD8+ and CD8+ TEMRA cells had a purity of 90% or higher. RNA was extracted using the RNeasy kit, and about 0.45 to 1 ug of the RNA was reverse transcribed with random hexamers. The immunoSEQ multiplex PCR assay, which covers 54 Vbeta and 13 Jbeta segments, was used to amplify TCR beta CDR3 regions. Bias from PCR amplification was corrected by using a synthetic template baseline for primer optimization and for computational correction. For the original study's pipeline: Only productive sequences were kept, with reads annotated to V, D and J genes according to IMGT and analyzed in immunoSEQ Analyzer. To calculate clonality, Shannon entropy was normalized by log2 of the number of productive unique sequences and then subtracted from one. For each patient and control, public and private clones were evaluated within the 100 most prevalent clones. Clones were defined as Susac-specific if absent from the healthy and MS cohorts, from 1052 published viral clones and from other ImmuneACCESS disease sequences. The raw public reads went through TCRdb reprocessing: fastp at Q25, MiXCR clone calling, in-frame beta chains kept. Each record represents a unique CDR3 protein, reported with the most common genes and DNA among its rows. The V and J calls and clone size are TCRdb's, not the authors'. The sample profile shows approximately 120,000 distinct CDR3 sequences; around 90% of them were found once. Jointly, the top ten make up roughly 0.14% of the sample.

V is cut back by 0 bases and J by 7 bases, with 12 bases in the junction unmatched. The CDR3 starts with the cysteine, ends with the phenylalanine, and has 17 residues. The retained sequence is limited to the CDR3, 51 bases, with the frame set at the first base. In the germline V gene, CDR1 corresponds to MGHRA and CDR2 to YSYEKL. Study-wide findings and limitations: The number of individuals in the TCR sequencing and HLA analysis was recognized as being relatively small.

In regard to this clonotype: The clone's antigen remains unknown. Base quality data are lacking; no much larger clone is found one base away.

Material for sequencing was CD4+ T cells from PBMCs. This chain joins TRBV4-1 to TRBJ1-5, with TRBD1 identical over 7 junction bases. The receptor comes from a human donor in good health. The nucleotide sequence is TGCGCCAGCAGCCAAGATTCTGCGGTTCTACAGGGGCAGCCCCAGCATTTT. It is translated as CASSQDSAVLQGQPQHF.